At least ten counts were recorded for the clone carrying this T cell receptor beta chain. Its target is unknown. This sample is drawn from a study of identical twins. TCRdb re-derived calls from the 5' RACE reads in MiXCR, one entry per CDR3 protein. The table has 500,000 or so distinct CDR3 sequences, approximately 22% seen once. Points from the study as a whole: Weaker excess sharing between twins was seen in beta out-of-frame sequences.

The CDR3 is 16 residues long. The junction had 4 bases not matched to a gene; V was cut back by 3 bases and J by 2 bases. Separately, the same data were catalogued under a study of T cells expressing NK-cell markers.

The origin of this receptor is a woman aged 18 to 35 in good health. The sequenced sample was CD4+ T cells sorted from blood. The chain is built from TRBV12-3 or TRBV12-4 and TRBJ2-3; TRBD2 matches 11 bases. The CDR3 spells CASSLASGGSTDTQYF. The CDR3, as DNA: TGTGCCAGCAGTTTGGCTAGCGGGGGGTCCACAGATACGCAGTATTTT.